The 2 T cell receptor beta chains in this list originate from one sample, sequenced in a study of spatial heterogeneity in lung cancer. Via MiXCR, TCRdb re-called the 5' RACE reads, giving one row per CDR3 protein. The sample gives 110,000 or so distinct CDR3 sequences, less than 14% of which show up once; 20% to 25% is in the top ten. Time point given: blood at routine non-recurrence follow-up after resection. The sample consisted of PBMCs, taken at follow-up. These receptors originate from a female donor with early-stage non-small cell lung cancer.

This clonotype was seen many times. The genes are TRBV29-1 and TRBJ1-2; D is uncertain. The ends were cut back, 3 bases at V and 8 bases at J, with 19 bases in the middle. The CDR3 runs to 14 residues. The germline gives CDR1 SQVTM, CDR2 ANQGSEA. In DNA form, the CDR3 reads TGCAGCGTTGAGTTTGGAGTCCTTTCGGTCGGCTACACCTTC. Amino acids: CSVEFGVLSVGYTF.

This clonotype showed up just a few times. The gene calls are TRBV24-1 and TRBJ2-3, with 7 bases identical to TRBD2. Germline assignment: CDR1 KGHDR and CDR2 SFDVKD. V lost 5 bases and J lost 0; bases outside the gene matches: 1. This CDR3 spans 14 amino acids. CDR3 sequence: CATSVSGSTDTQYF. DNA for the CDR3: TGTGCCACCAGTGTTAGCGGGAGCACAGATACGCAGTATTTT.